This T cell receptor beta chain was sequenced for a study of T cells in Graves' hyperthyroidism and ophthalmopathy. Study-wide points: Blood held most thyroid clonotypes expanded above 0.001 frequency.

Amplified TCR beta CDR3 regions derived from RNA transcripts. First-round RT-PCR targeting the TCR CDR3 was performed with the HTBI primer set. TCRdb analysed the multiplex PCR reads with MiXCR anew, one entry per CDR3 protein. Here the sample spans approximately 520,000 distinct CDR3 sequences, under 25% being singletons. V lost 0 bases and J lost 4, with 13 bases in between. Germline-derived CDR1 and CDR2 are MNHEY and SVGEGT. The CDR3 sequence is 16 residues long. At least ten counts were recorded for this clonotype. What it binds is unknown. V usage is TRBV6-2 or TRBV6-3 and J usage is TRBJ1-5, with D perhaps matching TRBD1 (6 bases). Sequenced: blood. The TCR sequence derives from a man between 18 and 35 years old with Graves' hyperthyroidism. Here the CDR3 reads CASSYSQTGSNQPQHF. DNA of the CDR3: TGTGCCAGCAGTTACTCCCAGACAGGCTCGAATCAGCCCCAGCATTTT.